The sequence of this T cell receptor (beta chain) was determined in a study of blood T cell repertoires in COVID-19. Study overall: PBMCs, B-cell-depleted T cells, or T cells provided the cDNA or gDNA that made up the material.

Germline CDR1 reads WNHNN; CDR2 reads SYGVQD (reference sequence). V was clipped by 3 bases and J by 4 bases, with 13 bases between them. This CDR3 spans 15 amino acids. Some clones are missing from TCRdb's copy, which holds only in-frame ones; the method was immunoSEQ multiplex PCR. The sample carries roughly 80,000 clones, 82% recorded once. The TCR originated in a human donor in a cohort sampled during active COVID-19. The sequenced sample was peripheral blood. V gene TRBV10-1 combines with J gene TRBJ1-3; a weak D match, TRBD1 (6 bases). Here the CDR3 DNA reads TGCGCCAGCAGTGACCCTCGGACAGCCGGAAACACCATATATTTT. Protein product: CASSDPRTAGNTIYF.